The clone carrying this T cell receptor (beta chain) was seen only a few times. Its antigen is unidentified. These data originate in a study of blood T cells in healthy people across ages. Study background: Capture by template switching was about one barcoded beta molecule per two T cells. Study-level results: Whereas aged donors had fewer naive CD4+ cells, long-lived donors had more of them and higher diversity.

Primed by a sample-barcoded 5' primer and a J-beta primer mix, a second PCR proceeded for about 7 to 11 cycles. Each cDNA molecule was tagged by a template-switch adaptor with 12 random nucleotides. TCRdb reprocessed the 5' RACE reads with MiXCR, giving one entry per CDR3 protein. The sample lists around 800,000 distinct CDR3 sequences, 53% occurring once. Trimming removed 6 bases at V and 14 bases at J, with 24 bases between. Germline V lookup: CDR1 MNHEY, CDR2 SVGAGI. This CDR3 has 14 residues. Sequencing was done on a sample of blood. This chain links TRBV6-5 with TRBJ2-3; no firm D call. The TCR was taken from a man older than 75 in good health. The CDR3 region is CASRKASWNRYAYF. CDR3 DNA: TGTGCCAGCAGGAAAGCGTCCTGGAACAGATACGCGTATTTT.